Below, 28 T cell receptor beta chains from the same sample are listed, as sequenced in a study of T cells in Graves' hyperthyroidism and ophthalmopathy. Amplified TCR beta CDR3 regions came from RNA transcripts. A set of HTBI primers served as the primers for a first-round RT-PCR of the TCR CDR3. One entry per CDR3 protein results from TCRdb running MiXCR on the multiplex PCR reads. Of 500,000 to 750,000 distinct CDR3 sequences in the sample, approximately 15% were seen once. The sequenced material came from blood. These receptors were obtained from a young woman with Graves' ophthalmopathy.

This clonotype was recorded a few times. This chain joins TRBV20-1 and TRBJ2-7, with D tentatively TRBD1 (5 bases). Germline V CDR1 and CDR2: DFQATT, SNEGSKA (reference sequence). The CDR3 covers 14 residues. V dropped 2 bases and J dropped 4 bases, with 15 bases sitting between them. The CDR3 bases are TGCAGTGCTAGATCAACCAGGGTGTCGTACGAGCAGTACTTC. Translating it yields CSARSTRVSYEQYF.

The chain is built from TRBV6-1 and TRBJ2-2; 7 nucleotides line up with TRBD2. The CDR3 length is 14 residues. J gave up 4 bases and V 5 bases, and 4 bases lay outside the gene matches. Germline V lookup: CDR1 MNHNS, CDR2 SASEGT. CDR3 DNA: TGTGCCAGCAGTCCTAGCGGACCCACCGGGGAGCTGTTTTTT. It encodes CASSPSGPTGELFF.

This clonotype was recorded a few times. The chain has TRBV20-1 and TRBJ1-4, with D hard to call. V dropped 1 base and J dropped 5 bases, with 8 bases sitting between them. Germline CDR1 and CDR2: DFQATT and SNEGSKA (reference sequence). The CDR3 has 13 residues. For the CDR3, the DNA is TGCAGTGCTAGAGTCGGCCTAAATGAAAAACTGTTTTTT. It is translated as CSARVGLNEKLFF.

This clonotype has at least ten counts. This chain links TRBV20-1 with TRBJ2-1; TRBD2 matches at 7 bases. Losses at the gene ends were 5 bases for V and 0 bases for J; bases not matched to a gene: 10. Germline V gene data show CDR1 as DFQATT and CDR2 as SNEGSKA (reference sequence). The CDR3 consists of 16 residues. The CDR3 nucleotides read TGCAGTGCTCGGGACTACGCGGGAAGCTCCTACAATGAGCAGTTCTTC. Its protein product is CSARDYAGSSYNEQFF.

This clonotype came up many times. The V and J genes are TRBV28 and TRBJ2-3; no definite D call. The V end lost 3 bases, the J end lost 1 base, and 14 bases lay between the germline ends. The CDR3 has 16 amino acids. Germline values: CDR1 MDHEN, CDR2 SYDVKM. CDR3 protein: CASSLGFPLGTDTQYF. The CDR3 DNA reads as TGTGCCAGCAGTTTGGGGTTCCCTCTTGGCACAGATACGCAGTATTTT.

The table lists this clonotype with many counts. This rearrangement joins TRBV7-2 to TRBJ2-3; 9 bases align to TRBD1. The junction had 7 bases not matched to a gene; V was cut back by 5 bases and J by 4 bases. Germline V gene lookup returns CDR1 SGHTA and CDR2 FQGNSA. The CDR3 runs 15 residues. CDR3 residues: CASSTRDRVADTQYF. DNA for the CDR3: TGTGCCAGCAGCACCCGGGACAGGGTCGCAGATACGCAGTATTTT.

This clonotype was detected ten times or more. The CDR3 bases are TGTGCCAGCAGTTATCTGGCGGGTTCCTACGAGCAGTACTTC. Translation: CASSYLAGSYEQYF. V gene TRBV6-1 combines with J gene TRBJ2-7; tentatively, D is TRBD2 (5 bases). The germline V and J ends were trimmed by 5 bases and 1 base, with 12 bases remaining between them. The CDR3 has 14 residues. The germline CDR1 and CDR2 sequences are MNHNS and SASEGT.

This clonotype was picked up many times. The chain links TRBV15 to TRBJ2-1; 8 nucleotides line up with TRBD2. Per the germline V gene, CDR1 is LNHNV and CDR2 is YYDKDF (reference sequence). With 1 base clipped from V and 1 base from J, the junction kept 3 bases outside the gene matches. The CDR3 runs 16 residues. The CDR3 loop is CATSRAASGSYNEQFF. The CDR3, as DNA: TGTGCCACCAGCAGAGCGGCTAGCGGGTCCTACAATGAGCAGTTCTTC. Looking up the rest from reference TRBV15 and TRBJ2-1 gives the full variable domain: DAMVIQNPRYQVTQFGKPVTLSCSQTLNHNVMYWYQQKSSQAPKLLFHYYDKDFNNEADTPDNFQSRRPNTSFCFLDIRSPGLGDTAMYLCATSRAASGSYNEQFFGPGTRLTVL.

A remark on this clonotype: A single base separates this from a much larger clone, so it may be a read error. The CDR3 ends on some other residue instead of the conserved phenylalanine or tryptophan, so this is likely a read error. This chain joins TRBV11-3 and TRBJ2-7; 10 bases are shared with TRBD1. Per the germline V gene, CDR1 is SGHNT and CDR2 is YENEEA. V was clipped by 4 bases and J by 3 bases; unmatched bases: 3. The CDR3 spans 14 residues. CDR3 residues: CASSSGTGDYEQYS. As DNA, the CDR3 is TGTGCCAGCAGCTCCGGGACAGGGGACTACGAGCAGTACTCC.

The gene calls are TRBV7-9 and TRBJ2-6, with no clear D. The CDR3 loop spans 16 amino acids. Trimming pared 4 bases from V and 0 bases from J, leaving 10 bases between. CDR1 and CDR2 from the germline V gene are SEHNR and FQNEAQ (reference sequence). CDR3 in amino acids: CASSSLIISGANVLTF. The CDR3 nucleotides read TGTGCCAGCAGCTCCCTAATCATCTCTGGGGCCAACGTCCTGACTTTC. The full variable domain, completed using reference TRBV7-9 and TRBJ2-6, is DTGVSQNPRHKITKRGQNVTFRCDPISEHNRLYWYRQTLGQGPEFLTYFQNEAQLEKSRLLSDRFSAERPKGSFSTLEIQRTEQGDSAMYLCASSSLIISGANVLTFGAGSRLTVL.

The rearrangement links TRBV24-1 to TRBJ2-1; no definite D call. The CDR3 has 15 amino acids. V was shortened by 7 bases and J by 0 bases, with 12 bases between the two germline ends. Germline CDR1 KGHDR, CDR2 SFDVKD. The CDR3: CATRSDGSSYNEQFF. CDR3 bases: TGTGCCACCAGATCGGACGGATCCTCCTACAATGAGCAGTTCTTC.

This clonotype was seen repeatedly, ten times or more. The genes are TRBV7-9 and TRBJ2-3, with TRBD2 as a possible D gene (6 bases). The CDR3 runs to 16 residues. CDR1 is SEHNR and CDR2 is FQNEAQ in the germline V gene (reference sequence). Trimming removed 8 bases from V and 6 bases from J, with 24 bases in between. The DNA for the CDR3 is TGTGCCAGCGGAGGGCCCGGCAGTCGGGCTTCTGATACGCAGTATTTT. Its protein product is CASGGPGSRASDTQYF.

The chain uses TRBV24-1 and TRBJ2-2, with 12 nucleotides matching TRBD1. This CDR3 is 20 amino acids long. The germline V gene encodes CDR1 KGHDR and CDR2 SFDVKD. The junction had 14 bases not matched to a gene; V was cut back by 4 bases and J by 3 bases. The CDR3 DNA follows: TGTGCCACCAGTGAAATACCGGGACAGGGGGCCCCTTCCCACACCGGGGAGCTGTTTTTT. This translates into CATSEIPGQGAPSHTGELFF.

This clonotype was found once. The V gene is TRBV24-1, the J gene TRBJ2-2; D remains unclear. The V end was cut by 1 base, the J end by 8 bases, with 1 base between. The CDR3 is 11 amino acids. The germline CDR1 and CDR2 sequences are KGHDR and SFDVKD. DNA for the CDR3: TGTGCCACCAGTGATTTTGGGGAGCTGTTTTTT. Amino acid sequence: CATSDFGELFF.

This clonotype was observed many times. V usage is TRBV24-1 and J usage is TRBJ2-7, with D perhaps being TRBD1 or TRBD2 (5 bases each). CDR3 length: 12 residues. With 7 bases removed from V and 7 bases from J, the gap between germline ends came to 13 bases. Per germline, CDR1 KGHDR and CDR2 SFDVKD. CDR3 in DNA: TGTGCCACCAGCGGGGACCTAGGAGAGCAGTACTTC. It translates to CATSGDLGEQYF.

This clonotype has ten or more counts. V usage is TRBV7-3 and J usage is TRBJ2-3; the match to TRBD2 covers 13 bases. The V gene end was trimmed by 5 bases and the J gene end by 4 bases; junction bases not matched to a gene: 6. CDR3 length: 16 residues. In germline, CDR1 is SGHTA, CDR2 FQGTGA. The DNA of the CDR3 is TGTGCCAGCAGCCTTACAGGACTAGCGGGAGCAGATACGCAGTATTTT. Encoded protein: CASSLTGLAGADTQYF. Based on the CDR3 plus reference TRBV7-3 and TRBJ2-3, the full variable domain is GAGVSQTPSNKVTEKGKYVELRCDPISGHTALYWYRQSLGQGPEFLIYFQGTGAADDSGLPNDRFFAVRPEGSVSTLKIQRTERGDSAVYLCASSLTGLAGADTQYFGPGTRLTVL.

In this sample, this clonotype turned up a few times. The rearrangement links TRBV27 to TRBJ2-6; no firm D call. Trimming cost V 1 base and J 0 bases, with 10 bases left between them. The V gene's germline CDR1 is MNHEY and CDR2 SMNVEV (reference sequence). The CDR3 spans 17 residues. CDR3 residues: CASSLYPGSSGANVLTF. CDR3 bases: TGTGCCAGCAGTTTATATCCAGGATCCTCTGGGGCCAACGTCCTGACTTTC.

The chain combines TRBV29-1 with TRBJ1-3; D is uncertain. CDR3 length: 8 residues. With 7 bases removed from V and 12 bases from J, the gap between germline ends came to 7 bases. CDR1 SQVTM and CDR2 ANQGSEA come from the germline V gene. Here the CDR3 DNA reads TGCAGCGCAGAAAACATATATTTT. It encodes CSAENIYF.

In its sample, this clonotype was seen many times. The gene calls are TRBV7-2 and TRBJ2-1, with 8 bases matching TRBD2. The V gene end was trimmed by 5 bases and the J gene end by 6 bases; junction bases not matched to a gene: 9. The CDR3 runs to 15 residues. Germline V gene data show CDR1 as SGHTA and CDR2 as FQGNSA. In DNA form, the CDR3 reads TGTGCCAGCAGCAATGGACTAGCTGGCGGCAATGAGCAGTTCTTC. This gives the protein CASSNGLAGGNEQFF.

This clonotype has at least ten counts. This chain links TRBV18 with TRBJ1-1, with D uncertain. Germline assignment: CDR1 KGHSH and CDR2 LQKENI. The CDR3 spans 16 residues. The V gene lost 0 bases and the J gene lost 1 base, with 12 bases spanning the gap. For the CDR3, the DNA is TGTGCCAGCTCACCACCGTCCTTGGGAGAGAACACTGAAGCTTTCTTT. It codes for CASSPPSLGENTEAFF. Supplemented by reference TRBV18 and TRBJ1-1, the full variable domain reads NAGVMQNPRHLVRRRGQEARLRCSPMKGHSHVYWYRQLPEEGLKFMVYLQKENIIDESGMPKERFSAEFPKEGPSILRIQQVVRGDSAAYFCASSPPSLGENTEAFFGQGTRLTVV.

The chain has TRBV5-4 and TRBJ2-2; a weak D match, TRBD2 (6 bases). Germline CDR1 is SGHNT and CDR2 is YYREEE (reference sequence). The CDR3 contains 14 residues. With 3 bases removed from V and 6 bases from J, the gap between germline ends came to 12 bases. In nucleotides, the CDR3 is TGTGCCAGCAGCTCCAGAGGAGGGCCCGGGGAGCTGTTTTTT. Its translation: CASSSRGGPGELFF.

In its sample, this clonotype was seen many times. The junction departs from germline at one end; a sequencing error may be responsible. The chain employs TRBV27 and TRBJ2-2; tentatively, D is TRBD1 or TRBD2 (5 bases each). This CDR3 has 14 amino acids. Germline values: CDR1 MNHEY, CDR2 SMNVEV (reference sequence). CDR3 DNA sequence: TGTGCCAGCAGTTTGACGGGCCCCCTGGGGGAACTGTTTTTT. Translation gives CASSLTGPLGELFF.

The chain combines TRBV5-1 with TRBJ2-6; D is possibly TRBD1 (6 bases). This CDR3 comprises 19 residues. Between the trimmed V and J ends, which lost 4 bases and 0 bases, there was a span of 20 bases. Looked up from germline, CDR1 is SGHRS and CDR2 is YFSETQ. The CDR3 region is CASSQPRGGRSSGANVLTF. CDR3 nucleotides: TGCGCCAGCAGCCAACCACGAGGGGGTCGTAGCTCTGGGGCCAACGTCCTGACTTTC. Full variable domain (missing parts from reference TRBV5-1 and TRBJ2-6): KAGVTQTPRYLIKTRGQQVTLSCSPISGHRSVSWYQQTPGQGLQFLFEYFSETQRNKGNFPGRFSGRQFSNSRSEMNVSTLELGDSALYLCASSQPRGGRSSGANVLTFGAGSRLTVL.

This clonotype was seen a few times. The rearrangement links TRBV19 to TRBJ2-2; D not certain. CDR1 is LNHDA and CDR2 is SQIVND in the germline V gene (reference sequence). Trimming took 4 bases from V and 4 from J, leaving 7 bases between them. The length of the CDR3 is 13 residues. This CDR3 reads CASSRAVTGELFF. CDR3 bases: TGTGCCAGTAGTAGGGCCGTCACCGGGGAGCTGTTTTTT.

This clonotype was counted only a few times. This chain uses TRBV20-1 with TRBJ2-3, with TRBD2 identical over 7 bases. CDR1 DFQATT and CDR2 SNEGSKA come from the germline V gene (reference sequence). The V segment lost 0 bases and the J segment 0 bases; nucleotides outside the gene matches: 6. The CDR3 runs 16 residues. DNA of the CDR3: TGCAGTGCTAGAGATGCCCTAGCGGATAGCACAGATACGCAGTATTTT. Its translation: CSARDALADSTDTQYF.

This clonotype was detected ten times or more. The V and J genes are TRBV28 and TRBJ1-1; the match to TRBD1 covers 7 bases. The CDR3 extends over 14 amino acids. The V gene's germline CDR1 is MDHEN and CDR2 SYDVKM. Losses at the gene ends were 5 bases for V and 5 bases for J; bases not matched to a gene: 8. CDR3 coding DNA: TGTGCCAGCAGTCCAGGACAGGCGGAGACTGAAGCTTTCTTT. Its protein is CASSPGQAETEAFF.

In its sample, this clonotype was seen a few times. The chain couples TRBV6-1 to TRBJ2-1, with TRBD2 as a possible D gene (6 bases). V was pared by 2 bases and J by 0 bases, with 8 bases between. Looked up from germline, CDR1 is MNHNS and CDR2 is SASEGT. The CDR3 consists of 15 residues. The CDR3 bases are TGTGCCAGCAGTGAATGGAGGGCCTCCTACAATGAGCAGTTCTTC. The encoded protein is CASSEWRASYNEQFF.

A remark on this clonotype: No conserved phenylalanine or tryptophan ends this CDR3, so it is likely a read error. The chain is built from TRBV2 and TRBJ1-5; D remains ambiguous. Trimming took 6 bases from V and 4 from J, leaving 19 bases between them. The CDR3 sequence is 16 residues long. Germline V gene data show CDR1 as SNHLY and CDR2 as FYNNEI. CDR3 in amino acids: CASSHAQSGRNQPQHL. In DNA, the CDR3 is TGTGCCAGCAGCCACGCCCAGTCGGGGAGGAATCAGCCCCAGCATCTT.